One and the same sample provided the 19 T cell receptor beta chains below, sequenced in a study of CD8 T cells in ankylosing spondylitis. TCRdb reanalysed the 5' RACE reads using MiXCR and keeps one entry per CDR3 protein. The data hold about 130,000 distinct CDR3 sequences, with about 7% observed a single time. Source material: blood, either unsorted or a sorted T cell fraction (not recorded which). These receptors all come from a female donor with ankylosing spondylitis or in good health (not recorded which).

In its sample, this clonotype was seen many times. The chain carries TRBV5-1 and TRBJ2-3, with 13 bases aligning to TRBD2. After removal of 3 bases from V and 1 base from J, the junction contained 2 bases not matched to a gene. CDR1 is SGHRS and CDR2 is YFSETQ in the germline V gene. This CDR3 has 16 residues. The CDR3 is CASSSGLAGGTDTQYF. For the CDR3, the DNA is TGCGCCAGCAGCTCCGGACTAGCGGGGGGCACAGATACGCAGTATTTT.

This clonotype was found many times. The V and J genes are TRBV7-3 and TRBJ1-1, with D uncertain. Trimming pared 8 bases from V and 0 bases from J, leaving 10 bases between. CDR3 size: 13 residues. Germline V gene data show CDR1 as SGHTA and CDR2 as FQGTGA. CDR3 sequence (DNA): TGTGCCAGCGGCCGGCAGTTGAACACTGAAGCTTTCTTT. Its translation: CASGRQLNTEAFF. The full variable domain, its missing parts supplied by reference TRBV7-3 and TRBJ1-1, is GAGVSQTPSNKVTEKGKYVELRCDPISGHTALYWYRQSLGQGPEFLIYFQGTGAADDSGLPNDRFFAVRPEGSVSTLKIQRTERGDSAVYLCASGRQLNTEAFFGQGTRLTVV.

This clonotype came up many times. V is TRBV5-5 and J is TRBJ2-7, with a tentative D call TRBD2 (5 bases). CDR1 SGHKS and CDR2 YYEKEE come from the germline V gene (reference sequence). The CDR3 runs to 15 residues. Deletions cut 0 bases from V and 3 bases from J, with 13 bases between. The CDR3: CASSLDRGMYYEQYF. The CDR3 bases are TGTGCCAGCAGCTTGGATCGGGGAATGTACTACGAGCAGTACTTC. Filled out from reference TRBV5-5 and TRBJ2-7, the complete variable domain reads DAGVTQSPTHLIKTRGQQVTLRCSPISGHKSVSWYQQVLGQGPQFIFQYYEKEERGRGNFPDRFSARQFPNYSSELNVNALLLGDSALYLCASSLDRGMYYEQYFGPGTRLTVT.

This clonotype was found a few times. DNA for the CDR3: TGTGCCAGCAGCCCGGTCCGGGGCCACTACAATGAGCAGTTCTTC. Translated, it gives CASSPVRGHYNEQFF. V usage is TRBV7-3 and J usage is TRBJ2-1; D tentatively fits TRBD1 or TRBD2 (5 bases each). V dropped 5 bases and J dropped 3 bases, with 14 bases sitting between them. The CDR3 is 15 residues long. Germline loops: CDR1 SGHTA, CDR2 FQGTGA.

This clonotype was seen at least ten times. The chain has TRBV12-3 or TRBV12-4 and TRBJ1-6; D is uncertain. CDR3 length equals 15 residues. V was shortened by 6 bases and J by 5 bases, with 14 bases between the two germline ends. The DNA for the CDR3 is TGTGCCAGCAGCTTAACAGCAGCCAATAATTCACCCCTCCACTTT. Amino acid sequence: CASSLTAANNSPLHF.

This clonotype appeared many times. This chain joins TRBV12-3 or TRBV12-4 and TRBJ2-3, with TRBD2 identical over 11 bases. This CDR3 spans 18 amino acids. Unmatched junction bases numbered 9, after V lost 4 bases and J lost 0 bases. In DNA form, the CDR3 reads TGTGCCAGCAGTTCACCCCTTGGGACTAGCGGAAGCACAGATACGCAGTATTTT. Translating gives CASSSPLGTSGSTDTQYF.

The CDR3 sequence is CASSRQVGHEQFF. The CDR3 DNA follows: TGTGCCAGCAGCCGCCAAGTGGGGCATGAGCAGTTCTTC. The genes are TRBV11-3 and TRBJ2-1, with D possibly matching TRBD1 (5 bases). The V and J ends lost 5 bases and 8 bases respectively, with 13 bases between them. Per germline, CDR1 SGHNT and CDR2 YENEEA. The CDR3 consists of 13 residues.

This clonotype was counted many times. The gene calls are TRBV28 and TRBJ1-2; D is unresolved. V lost 6 bases and J lost 2, with 13 bases in between. The CDR3 loop spans 14 amino acids. The germline CDR1 and CDR2 sequences are MDHEN and SYDVKM. As DNA, the CDR3 is TGTGCCAGCAGCCGCTCGGTGAGCAACTATGGCTACACCTTC. Translating gives CASSRSVSNYGYTF.

In this sample, this clonotype turned up many times. This chain uses TRBV6-9 with TRBJ2-7; 7 bases are a match to TRBD2. Germline V gene lookup returns CDR1 MNHGY and CDR2 SVAAGI. CDR3 length equals 15 residues. J gave up 3 bases and V 7 bases, and 12 bases lay outside the gene matches. The CDR3 loop is CASNQGGTTIYEQYF. CDR3 in DNA: TGTGCCAGCAACCAGGGAGGGACTACGATCTACGAGCAGTACTTC.

In its sample, this clonotype was seen many times. This chain links TRBV16 with TRBJ1-1; D remains ambiguous. CDR3 length equals 14 residues. Trimming took 1 base from V and 1 from J, leaving 7 bases between them. Germline V gene lookup returns CDR1 KGHSY and CDR2 FQNENV. The CDR3 bases are TGTGCCAGCAGCCAATTATTGGGGAACACTGAAGCTTTCTTT. Protein sequence: CASSQLLGNTEAFF.

This clonotype was seen many times. The gene calls are TRBV27 and TRBJ1-5; 7 bases line up with TRBD1. CDR1 and CDR2 from the germline V gene are MNHEY and SMNVEV (reference sequence). CDR3 size: 17 residues. V dropped 2 bases and J dropped 3; count of bases not matched to a gene: 10. The CDR3 is CASSLAGQVDFNQPQHF. CDR3 DNA sequence: TGTGCCAGCAGTTTAGCAGGACAGGTGGACTTCAATCAGCCCCAGCATTTT.

This clonotype was detected ten times or more. The genes are TRBV7-2 and TRBJ2-3; no definite D call. The CDR3 contains 13 residues. The V end lost 5 bases, the J end lost 14 bases, and 20 bases lay between the germline ends. Looked up from germline, CDR1 is SGHTA and CDR2 is FQGNSA. CDR3 bases: TGTGCCAGCAGCACCAGCCCAAACCAAGCTTTGTATTTT. Its protein is CASSTSPNQALYF.

This clonotype was found many times. The rearrangement uses TRBV6-1 and TRBJ2-2, with D maybe TRBD1 (6 bases). V was trimmed by 6 bases and J by 5 bases, leaving 22 bases between them. Looked up from germline, CDR1 is MNHNS and CDR2 is SASEGT. CDR3 length equals 17 residues. CDR3 in DNA: TGTGCCAGCAGCAACGGAATGGGGGCCGCGAGGACCGGGGAGCTGTTTTTT. Its protein product is CASSNGMGAARTGELFF.

The rearrangement joins TRBV5-1 to TRBJ2-5, with unresolved D. The CDR3 has 14 residues. Trimming pared 1 base from V and 5 bases from J, leaving 12 bases between. From germline, CDR1 is SGHRS and CDR2 YFSETQ. Here the CDR3 reads CASSLSSVQETQYF. CDR3 DNA sequence: TGCGCCAGCAGCTTGTCTTCCGTTCAGGAGACCCAGTACTTC.

This clonotype came up many times. Compared with germline, one end of the junction differs, possibly owing to a read error. The chain combines TRBV7-7 with TRBJ2-1; perhaps D is TRBD1 or TRBD2 (7 bases each). The CDR3 covers 15 residues. Germline values: CDR1 SSHAT, CDR2 FNYEAQ (reference sequence). In DNA, the CDR3 is TGTGCTAGCAGTCAAGCGGGACAGCCCTACAATGAGCAGTTCTTC. Protein product: CASSQAGQPYNEQFF.

In this sample, this clonotype turned up a few times. This sequence joins TRBV19 and TRBJ2-5, with no clear D. The germline CDR1 and CDR2 sequences are LNHDA and SQIVND (reference sequence). With 4 bases removed from V and 7 bases from J, the gap between germline ends came to 13 bases. CDR3 length: 13 residues. CDR3 residues: CASSTALSGTQYF. DNA of the CDR3: TGTGCCAGTAGTACCGCCCTATCGGGGACCCAGTACTTC.

This clonotype was counted many times. This chain joins TRBV20-1 and TRBJ2-5; D not certain. V was pared by 0 bases and J by 4 bases, with 9 bases between. The CDR3 has 13 residues. CDR1 and CDR2 (germline): DFQATT, SNEGSKA (reference sequence). CDR3 nucleotides: TGCAGTGCTAGAGACGGTGGGCGAGAGACCCAGTACTTC. It is translated as CSARDGGRETQYF.

This clonotype occurred many times. V usage is TRBV5-1 and J usage is TRBJ2-7; D is perhaps TRBD2 (5 bases). The V gene lost 0 bases and the J gene lost 3 bases, with 7 bases spanning the gap. The CDR3 consists of 13 residues. Germline assignment: CDR1 SGHRS and CDR2 YFSETQ. CDR3 in amino acids: CASSLGRDYEQYF. The CDR3, as DNA: TGCGCCAGCAGCTTGGGACGGGACTACGAGCAGTACTTC. Looking up the rest from reference TRBV5-1 and TRBJ2-7 gives the full variable domain: KAGVTQTPRYLIKTRGQQVTLSCSPISGHRSVSWYQQTPGQGLQFLFEYFSETQRNKGNFPGRFSGRQFSNSRSEMNVSTLELGDSALYLCASSLGRDYEQYFGPGTRLTVT.

This clonotype has more than one count but fewer than ten. With a much larger clone just one base away, this may be a read error. The chain is built from TRBV12-3 or TRBV12-4 and TRBJ1-5; D is perhaps TRBD1 (6 bases). CDR3 size: 19 residues. CDR3 region: CTSSLIPPGVVGSNQPQHF. The CDR3, as DNA: TGTACCAGCAGTTTAATCCCCCCAGGGGTCGTGGGCAGCAATCAGCCCCAGCATTTT.